These T cell receptor beta chains were read from a single sample in a study of blood T cell repertoires in COVID-19. This table comes from immunoSEQ multiplex PCR, and its TCRdb copy is limited to in-frame clones, with some not included. The profile covers tens of thousands of clones, with roughly 90% appearing a single time and about 0.4% taken by the ten largest. The material sequenced was peripheral blood. These TCRs come from a human donor in a cohort sampled during active COVID-19. Each CDR3 is given with its conserved first and last residue. Each record gives: J gene, D gene, V gene, clone size, CDR3 DNA, CDR3 protein. A D gene is named only where the DNA matches it firmly. The size of a clone is reported for some rows only, either as once, few or many, or as a class for expanded clones.

J gene: TRBJ1-5
D gene: TRBD1
V gene: TRBV6-2/TRBV6-3
clone size: NA
CDR3 DNA: TGTGCCAGCAGTTACCCCTACGTTGGACAGGGGAGGAATCAGCCCCAGCATTTT
CDR3 protein: CASSYPYVGQGRNQPQHF

J gene: TRBJ1-1
D gene: TRBD1
V gene: TRBV7-2
clone size: NA
CDR3 DNA: TGTGCCAGCAGCCGGGACAGCCTCAACACTGAAGCTTTCTTT
CDR3 protein: CASSRDSLNTEAFF

J gene: TRBJ2-7
D gene: TRBD2
V gene: TRBV6-2/TRBV6-3
clone size: NA
CDR3 DNA: TGTGCCAGCAGTTACTCGTTTCCGGGGGGAGGATCCTACGAGCAGTACTTC
CDR3 protein: CASSYSFPGGGSYEQYF

J gene: TRBJ1-2
D gene: NA
V gene: TRBV18
clone size: NA
CDR3 DNA: TGTGCCAGCTCACCGAGCAGGGATCCATATGGCTACACCTTC
CDR3 protein: CASSPSRDPYGYTF

J gene: TRBJ2-7
D gene: TRBD1
V gene: TRBV10-1
clone size: NA
CDR3 DNA: TGCGCCAGCAGTGAGCGGGGACAGGGCTCCTACGAGCAGTACTTC
CDR3 protein: CASSERGQGSYEQYF

J gene: TRBJ1-1
D gene: NA
V gene: TRBV6-2/TRBV6-3
clone size: NA
CDR3 DNA: TGTGCCAGCAGTAATTCGGAGGGGACCGAAGCTTTCTTT
CDR3 protein: CASSNSEGTEAFF

J gene: TRBJ1-4
D gene: NA
V gene: TRBV29-1
clone size: NA
CDR3 DNA: TGCAGCGTTGAAGAGATAGTTGCAACTAATGAAAAACTGTTTTTT
CDR3 protein: CSVEEIVATNEKLFF

J gene: TRBJ2-1
D gene: NA
V gene: TRBV7-2
clone size: NA
CDR3 DNA: TGTGCCAGCAGTCCCGGGTCCGACTACAATGAGCAGTTCTTC
CDR3 protein: CASSPGSDYNEQFF

J gene: TRBJ1-3
D gene: NA
V gene: TRBV6-2/TRBV6-3
clone size: NA
CDR3 DNA: TGTGCCAGCAGTTACTCAACAGGGAGCTCTGGAAACACCATATATTTT
CDR3 protein: CASSYSTGSSGNTIYF

J gene: TRBJ1-2
D gene: NA
V gene: TRBV4-2
clone size: NA
CDR3 DNA: TGTGCCAGCAGCCAAGATACGGGAGCTAACTATGGCTACACCTTC
CDR3 protein: CASSQDTGANYGYTF

J gene: TRBJ2-7
D gene: NA
V gene: TRBV6-1
clone size: few
CDR3 DNA: TGTGCCAGCAGTGAGCGGGGCCGATCCTACGAGCAGTACTTC
CDR3 protein: CASSERGRSYEQYF

J gene: TRBJ2-7
D gene: TRBD1
V gene: TRBV4-1
clone size: few
CDR3 DNA: TGCGCCAGCAGCCAAGCAGGGGGCTCCTACGAGCAGTACTTC
CDR3 protein: CASSQAGGSYEQYF

J gene: TRBJ2-6
D gene: NA
V gene: TRBV7-9
clone size: NA
CDR3 DNA: TGTGCCAGCAGCGTCTCAAGGGGGAGAGGGGCCAACGTCCTGACTTTC
CDR3 protein: CASSVSRGRGANVLTF

J gene: TRBJ1-2
D gene: TRBD1
V gene: TRBV2
clone size: NA
CDR3 DNA: TGTGCCAGCAGTGTCGAGGGGGCATATGGCTACACCTTC
CDR3 protein: CASSVEGAYGYTF

J gene: TRBJ1-1
D gene: NA
V gene: TRBV11-2
clone size: once
CDR3 DNA: TGTGCCAGCAGCTTAAGCTTCACGGTGAACACTGAAGCTTTCTTT
CDR3 protein: CASSLSFTVNTEAFF

J gene: TRBJ1-1
D gene: NA
V gene: TRBV19
clone size: NA
CDR3 DNA: TGTGCCAGTAGTGGCAGGGGCGCTGAAGCTTTCTTT
CDR3 protein: CASSGRGAEAFF

J gene: TRBJ2-6
D gene: TRBD1
V gene: TRBV7-9
clone size: NA
CDR3 DNA: TGTGCCAGCAGCTTAGGGACAGGGACGTCTGGGGCCAACGTCCTGACTTTC
CDR3 protein: CASSLGTGTSGANVLTF

J gene: TRBJ2-3
D gene: TRBD1
V gene: TRBV7-9
clone size: NA
CDR3 DNA: TGTGCCAGCAGCTTAGCGGGGACAGGCTACACAGATACGCAGTATTTT
CDR3 protein: CASSLAGTGYTDTQYF

J gene: TRBJ1-6
D gene: NA
V gene: TRBV6-4
clone size: NA
CDR3 DNA: TGTGCCACCCCCGGGGGGCGGGGCGCTACCTTCTCCTATAATTCACCCCTCCACTTT
CDR3 protein: CATPGGRGATFSYNSPLHF

J gene: TRBJ2-2
D gene: TRBD1
V gene: TRBV2
clone size: NA
CDR3 DNA: TGTGCCAGCAGCGACAGGGGAGCCGGGGAGCTGTTTTTT
CDR3 protein: CASSDRGAGELFF

J gene: TRBJ2-7
D gene: NA
V gene: TRBV24-1
clone size: NA
CDR3 DNA: TGTGCCACCAGCGGTGGGGGACTGAACATCTACGAGCAGTACTTC
CDR3 protein: CATSGGGLNIYEQYF

J gene: TRBJ1-1
D gene: NA
V gene: TRBV19
clone size: NA
CDR3 DNA: TGTGCCAGTACTCAGGGGCCGGGCAATGAAGCTTTCTTT
CDR3 protein: CASTQGPGNEAFF

J gene: TRBJ1-2
D gene: NA
V gene: TRBV6-2/TRBV6-3
clone size: few
CDR3 DNA: TGTGCCAGCAGTCCCGGACAGACCAATGCCTATGGCTACACCTTC
CDR3 protein: CASSPGQTNAYGYTF

J gene: TRBJ2-7
D gene: NA
V gene: TRBV4-3
clone size: NA
CDR3 DNA: TGCGCCAGCAGCCAAGAACACAGGGTATCCCACGAGCAGTACTTC
CDR3 protein: CASSQEHRVSHEQYF

J gene: TRBJ1-6
D gene: TRBD1
V gene: TRBV5-1
clone size: NA
CDR3 DNA: TGCGCCAGCAGCCCGAGACCGGGACAGGGGAGTTCACCCCTCCACTTT
CDR3 protein: CASSPRPGQGSSPLHF

J gene: TRBJ2-7
D gene: TRBD2
V gene: TRBV4-1
clone size: NA
CDR3 DNA: TGCGCCAGCAGCCAAGAGGTGTCTAGCGGGGGGACCTCCTACGAGCAGTACTTC
CDR3 protein: CASSQEVSSGGTSYEQYF

J gene: TRBJ1-2
D gene: NA
V gene: TRBV19
clone size: NA
CDR3 DNA: TGTGCCAGTAGTATTCGCGGCCAGGGCTATGGCTACACCTTC
CDR3 protein: CASSIRGQGYGYTF

J gene: TRBJ1-4
D gene: TRBD1
V gene: TRBV6-1
clone size: once
CDR3 DNA: TGTGCCAGCAGTCCGAGGACAGGGGGCAATGAAAAACTGTTTTTT
CDR3 protein: CASSPRTGGNEKLFF

J gene: TRBJ2-4
D gene: TRBD1
V gene: TRBV11-2
clone size: NA
CDR3 DNA: TGTGCCAGCAGCTTAGAGAAAAGGGGGCCGGGCAAAAACATTCAGTACTTC
CDR3 protein: CASSLEKRGPGKNIQYF

J gene: TRBJ1-1
D gene: NA
V gene: TRBV6-5
clone size: NA
CDR3 DNA: TGTGCCAGCAGCCCCAGTAAAACGGGCACTGAAGCTTTCTTT
CDR3 protein: CASSPSKTGTEAFF

J gene: TRBJ1-1
D gene: NA
V gene: TRBV6-1
clone size: NA
CDR3 DNA: TGTGCCAGCAGTGAAGAACACCTAGCACCGAACACTGAAGCTTTCTTT
CDR3 protein: CASSEEHLAPNTEAFF

J gene: TRBJ1-2
D gene: TRBD1
V gene: TRBV14
clone size: NA
CDR3 DNA: TGTGCCAGCAGCCTCGGGACAGTTTATGGCTACACCTTC
CDR3 protein: CASSLGTVYGYTF

J gene: TRBJ2-7
D gene: NA
V gene: TRBV9
clone size: NA
CDR3 DNA: TGTGCCAGCAGCCCTCAGTACGAATCCTACGAGCAGTACTTC
CDR3 protein: CASSPQYESYEQYF

J gene: TRBJ1-1
D gene: NA
V gene: TRBV27
clone size: NA
CDR3 DNA: TGTGCCAGCAGTCCCAGCTTGGACAGGAACACTGAAGCTTTCTTT
CDR3 protein: CASSPSLDRNTEAFF

J gene: TRBJ1-5
D gene: NA
V gene: TRBV3-1/TRBV3-2
clone size: few
CDR3 DNA: TGTGCCAGCAGCCAAGATCGAGCGCAGCCCCAGCATTTT
CDR3 protein: CASSQDRAQPQHF

J gene: TRBJ2-6
D gene: NA
V gene: TRBV4-3
clone size: NA
CDR3 DNA: TGCGCCAGCAGCCAGACACAGGATGGGGCCAACGTCCTGACTTTC
CDR3 protein: CASSQTQDGANVLTF